Included here is one T cell receptor (beta chain) sequence, with context. Antigen: not known. This sample was included in a study of shared clonotypes between healthy human individuals. Study-level points and caveats: What limited the represented genetic and exposure-history diversity was the small number of donors.

Trimming shortened V by 5 bases and J by 0 bases, and 8 bases separated the two germline ends. Germline assignment: CDR1 MNHNY and CDR2 SVGAGI (reference sequence). The CDR3 covers 13 residues. Over several immunoSEQ plates, each subset's genomic DNA was distributed in even portions. Clones were sequenced by immunoSEQ multiplex PCR, and TCRdb holds only the in-frame ones, with some missing. Of roughly 700,000 clones listed, approximately 74% are singletons. This clonotype was sampled from a woman aged 25 to 45 in good health. This rearrangement joins TRBV6-6 to TRBJ2-7; D may be TRBD1 (6 bases). Input material: memory CD4+ T cells sorted from blood. The subset: CD45RA-negative fraction. CDR3 coding DNA: TGTGCCAGCAGTGCGACAGGCTCCTACGAGCAGTACTTC. The encoded protein is CASSATGSYEQYF.